Each of the 16 T cell receptor beta chains below was sequenced from the same sample in a study of response to subunit inactivated influenza vaccine. TCRdb fed the RT-PCR reads into MiXCR, producing one record per CDR3 protein. The repertoire consists of around 180,000 distinct CDR3 sequences, with about 9.3% occurring once and the leading ten covering about a tenth. The sequencing used non-naive T cells sorted from PBMCs, collected on the day of vaccination. All receptors derive from a man aged 50-59 years who received an inactivated influenza vaccine.

This clonotype has a handful of counts. V and J are TRBV27 and TRBJ2-2; TRBD2 is a possible D gene (6 bases). Germline V gene sequence: CDR1 MNHEY, CDR2 SMNVEV (reference sequence). CDR3 length: 16 amino acids. V shed 2 bases and J shed 6 bases, with 16 bases lying between them. The CDR3 here is CASSLEGAWGAGELFF. CDR3 nucleotide sequence: TGTGCCAGCAGTTTAGAAGGGGCCTGGGGGGCCGGGGAGCTGTTTTTT.

The chain recombines TRBV20-1 with TRBJ2-5; D possibly corresponds to TRBD2 (6 bases). Germline CDR1 DFQATT, CDR2 SNEGSKA (reference sequence). Trimming took off 0 bases at V and 5 bases at J, with 13 bases between the two ends. This CDR3 has 14 residues. The CDR3 DNA reads as TGCAGTGCTAGAGACATCGACGCGGGGGAGACCCAGTACTTC. Encoded protein: CSARDIDAGETQYF.

The V and J genes are TRBV5-1 and TRBJ2-7; no definite D call. Between the trimmed V and J ends, which lost 0 bases and 0 bases, there was a span of 10 bases. Germline values: CDR1 SGHRS, CDR2 YFSETQ. This CDR3 spans 15 amino acids. The CDR3 region has the DNA TGCGCCAGCAGCTTGGTTGCAGGTAACTCCTACGAGCAGTACTTC. Residues: CASSLVAGNSYEQYF. Full variable domain (outside the CDR3, taken from reference TRBV5-1 and TRBJ2-7): KAGVTQTPRYLIKTRGQQVTLSCSPISGHRSVSWYQQTPGQGLQFLFEYFSETQRNKGNFPGRFSGRQFSNSRSEMNVSTLELGDSALYLCASSLVAGNSYEQYFGPGTRLTVT.

Only a few counts were recorded for this clonotype. The chain's CDR3 is CASSQDRANQAPLHF. The CDR3 bases are TGCGCCAGCAGCCAAGATCGGGCCAATCAGGCACCCCTCCACTTT. This chain links TRBV4-3 with TRBJ1-6; no firm D call. Germline V lookup: CDR1 LGHNA, CDR2 YSLEER. The V gene lost 0 bases and the J gene lost 11 bases, with 14 bases spanning the gap. This CDR3 region has 15 residues.

This clonotype has a handful of counts. The chain combines TRBV20-1 with TRBJ1-6; D unclear. Trimming removed 0 bases at V and 2 bases at J, with 11 bases between. Germline V gene data show CDR1 as DFQATT and CDR2 as SNEGSKA (reference sequence). This CDR3 has 16 residues. The CDR3 sequence is CSARDIRAPYNSPLHF. Written as DNA, the CDR3 is TGCAGTGCTAGAGATATCCGCGCGCCCTATAATTCACCCCTCCACTTT.

The CDR3 protein is CASSLRATLNTEAFF. The CDR3 nucleotides are TGTGCCAGCAGTTTACGGGCTACCTTGAACACTGAAGCTTTCTTT. The chain combines TRBV12-3 or TRBV12-4 with TRBJ1-1; no firm D call. The CDR3 is 15 amino acids. The V end was cut by 2 bases, the J end by 0 bases, with 10 bases between.

This clonotype was picked up many times. V is TRBV12-3 or TRBV12-4 and J is TRBJ2-7, with D perhaps TRBD1 (6 bases). The CDR3 sequence is 14 residues long. V lost 3 bases and J 6 bases, leaving 15 bases between the germline ends. This CDR3 reads CASSFSTGKGEQYF. In nucleotides, the CDR3 is TGTGCCAGCAGTTTCTCGACAGGAAAAGGCGAGCAGTACTTC.

The chain uses TRBV28 and TRBJ1-5; 10 bases are shared with TRBD1. CDR1 is MDHEN, CDR2 SYDVKM, per germline. The CDR3 has 14 residues. Trimming at V came to 6 bases and at J to 6 bases, leaving 5 bases not matched to a gene. CDR3 nucleotide sequence: TGTGCCAGCAGCACCGGGACAGGGGTTCAGCCCCAGCATTTT. Translated: CASSTGTGVQPQHF. The full variable domain, in which reference TRBV28 and TRBJ1-5 provide the parts outside the CDR3, is DVKVTQSSRYLVKRTGEKVFLECVQDMDHENMFWYRQDPGLGLRLIYFSYDVKMKEKGDIPEGYSVSREKKERFSLILESASTNQTSMYLCASSTGTGVQPQHFGDGTRLSIL.

Many counts were recorded for this clonotype. This chain joins TRBV2 and TRBJ2-7; tentatively, D is TRBD2 (5 bases). CDR3 length equals 16 residues. Trimming removed 5 bases at V and 5 bases at J, with 22 bases between. In germline, CDR1 is SNHLY, CDR2 FYNNEI. CDR3 nucleotide sequence: TGTGCCAGCAGTTTAGATCCCAGAGGGAAGAGCCACGAGCAGTACTTC. It is translated as CASSLDPRGKSHEQYF.

This clonotype was observed many times. The chain carries TRBV20-1 and TRBJ2-3; maybe TRBD2 (6 bases). Germline CDR1 is DFQATT and CDR2 is SNEGSKA (reference sequence). This CDR3 region has 15 residues. Trimming shortened V by 5 bases and J by 2 bases, and 17 bases separated the two germline ends. CDR3 DNA: TGCAGTGCTCGGGACGGAGGGGTCCCCACAGATACGCAGTATTTT. It yields the protein CSARDGGVPTDTQYF.

This clonotype appeared a few times. CDR3 loop: CASSLSHPGELFF. The CDR3 DNA is TGTGCCAGCAGTTTATCCCACCCAGGGGAGCTGTTTTTT. The V call is TRBV12-3 or TRBV12-4, the J call TRBJ2-2; D remains unclear. CDR3 length: 13 residues. V shed 2 bases and J shed 8 bases, with 9 bases lying between them.

This clonotype was detected many times. The chain's CDR3 is CSARDLGRLAGGEQFF. The CDR3 DNA reads TGCAGTGCTAGAGATCTAGGGCGGCTAGCGGGGGGTGAGCAGTTCTTC. This rearrangement joins TRBV20-1 to TRBJ2-1; 11 positions match TRBD2. V lost 0 bases, J lost 9 bases, and 10 bases stayed unmatched. This CDR3 spans 16 amino acids. Germline V gene lookup returns CDR1 DFQATT and CDR2 SNEGSKA (reference sequence).

This clonotype was counted many times. The chain is built from TRBV10-3 and TRBJ2-6; 9 bases line up with TRBD1. Germline V CDR1 and CDR2: ENHRY, SYGVKD. The J segment lost 0 bases and the V segment lost 11 bases, leaving 8 bases of the junction unmatched. This CDR3 region has 16 residues. CDR3 DNA sequence: TGTGCCTCGCGGACAGGGGCTATCTCTGGGGCCAACGTCCTGACTTTC. Residues: CASRTGAISGANVLTF.

This clonotype was counted at least ten times. J is TRBJ1-4 and V is TRBV7-2, with unresolved D. The ends were cut back, 4 bases at V and 8 bases at J, with 14 bases in the middle. The CDR3 has 14 amino acids. Germline V lookup: CDR1 SGHTA, CDR2 FQGNSA. The CDR3 sequence is CASSSRQGPEKLFF. DNA for the CDR3: TGTGCCAGCAGCTCCCGACAAGGTCCGGAAAAACTGTTTTTT. Full variable domain (missing parts from reference TRBV7-2 and TRBJ1-4): GAGVSQSPSNKVTEKGKDVELRCDPISGHTALYWYRQSLGQGLEFLIYFQGNSAPDKSGLPSDRFSAERTGGSVSTLTIQRTQQEDSAVYLCASSSRQGPEKLFFGSGTQLSVL.

The table lists this clonotype with many counts. This chain joins TRBV12-3 or TRBV12-4 and TRBJ2-5, with D perhaps TRBD2 (5 bases). V was shortened by 4 bases and J by 1 base, with 10 bases between the two germline ends. The CDR3 loop spans 14 amino acids. This CDR3 reads CASSSGLTQETQYF. As DNA, the CDR3 is TGTGCCAGCAGTTCCGGACTCACCCAAGAGACCCAGTACTTC.

This clonotype was observed a few times. This chain uses TRBV12-3 or TRBV12-4 with TRBJ1-5; D remains ambiguous. This CDR3 comprises 14 residues. The ends were cut back, 5 bases at V and 5 bases at J, with 13 bases in the middle. DNA for the CDR3: TGTGCCAGCAGTCCCTATCTGCCCGATCAGCCCCAGCATTTT. Residues: CASSPYLPDQPQHF.